This entry lists 25 T cell receptor beta chains sequenced from one sample in a study of cytomegalovirus exposure and HLA in healthy donors. The PCR employed 60 Vbeta primers together with 13 Jbeta primers. Repertoires were generated with immunoSEQ multiplex PCR, while TCRdb's copy carries only in-frame clones and drops some. The sample has 150,000 or so clones, roughly four fifths seen once. Sequencing was performed on PBMCs. Receptors were obtained from a woman between 18 and 30 years old in good health and CMV-seropositive.

The V gene is TRBV4-3, the J gene TRBJ2-1; TRBD2 matches at 11 bases. Germline trimming cut 3 bases from V and 9 bases from J; bases unmatched to any gene: 10. CDR1 and CDR2 from the germline V gene are LGHNA and YSLEER. The length of the CDR3 is 16 residues. For the CDR3, the DNA is TGCGCCAGCAGCCAGTTAATCGGGACTAGCGGCGGTGAGCAGTTCTTC. It encodes CASSQLIGTSGGEQFF.

The chain recombines TRBV11-2 with TRBJ2-3; D might be TRBD1 (5 bases). The germline gives CDR1 SGHAT, CDR2 FQNNGV. This CDR3 is 17 amino acids long. V was cut by 2 bases and J by 4 bases, with 19 bases left in between. CDR3 sequence: CASSLIGQGLLADTQYF. DNA of the CDR3: TGTGCCAGCAGCTTAATTGGGCAGGGTCTGCTGGCAGATACGCAGTATTTT.

V usage is TRBV10-1 and J usage is TRBJ2-2; no definite D call. Germline V gives CDR1 WNHNN, CDR2 SYGVQD (reference sequence). The V end was cut by 6 bases, the J end by 6 bases, with 5 bases between. This CDR3 has 11 residues. Here the CDR3 DNA reads TGCGCCAGCAGAGGAGCCGGGGAGCTGTTTTTT. It specifies CASRGAGELFF.

This rearrangement joins TRBV6-4 to TRBJ2-1, with D tentatively TRBD2 (5 bases). CDR1 and CDR2 (germline): MRHNA, SNTAGT. This CDR3 region has 15 residues. Trimming removed 3 bases from V and 0 bases from J, with 9 bases in between. DNA for the CDR3: TGTGCCAGCAGTGAAGCGGCAAGCTCCTACAATGAGCAGTTCTTC. Translating gives CASSEAASSYNEQFF.

The rearrangement joins TRBV4-1 to TRBJ2-3, with D possibly TRBD2 on 7 matching bases. Trimming removed 4 bases from V and 1 base from J, with 15 bases in between. There are 16 residues in the CDR3. Germline V CDR1 and CDR2: MGHRA, YSYEKL. CDR3 DNA sequence: TGCGCCAGCAGCCCCCTACAGGGAGGGGGCACAGATACGCAGTATTTT. It yields the protein CASSPLQGGGTDTQYF.

The chain combines TRBV29-1 with TRBJ2-7, with TRBD1 matching 7 bases. Germline V gene data show CDR1 as SQVTM and CDR2 as ANQGSEA. V was pared by 7 bases and J by 7 bases, with 16 bases of the junction left unmatched. The CDR3 extends over 14 amino acids. CDR3 sequence (DNA): TGCAGCGCCGTAAAGGGGGCCTCTGGATGGGAGCAGTACTTC. Translating it yields CSAVKGASGWEQYF.

The V gene is TRBV7-2, the J gene TRBJ1-2; D is unresolved. The V gene's germline CDR1 is SGHTA and CDR2 FQGNSA. The V end was cut by 1 base, the J end by 4 bases, with 10 bases between. CDR3 length equals 14 residues. The CDR3 here is CASSLDPGFYGYTF. The DNA for the CDR3 is TGTGCCAGCAGCTTAGATCCGGGGTTCTATGGCTACACCTTC.

The chain links TRBV30 to TRBJ1-5; tentatively, D is TRBD1 (6 bases). The CDR3 length is 13 residues. Trimming left V 4 bases short and J 7 bases short, with 14 bases between. CDR1 is GTSNPN and CDR2 is SVGIG in the germline V gene (reference sequence). The CDR3: CAWTTGLEQPQHF. The DNA of the CDR3 is TGTGCCTGGACCACAGGGTTGGAACAGCCCCAGCATTTT.

Of note for this clone: Within the sample, other DNA sequences also encode this same CDR3. This chain links TRBV9 with TRBJ1-5; D unresolved. The V end lost 0 bases, the J end lost 2 bases, and 6 bases lay between the germline ends. CDR1 is SGDLS and CDR2 is YYNGEE in the germline V gene. The CDR3 has 14 amino acids. CDR3 region: CASSVGGGNQPQHF. CDR3 DNA: TGTGCCAGCAGCGTAGGCGGAGGCAATCAGCCCCAGCATTTT.

V usage is TRBV9 and J usage is TRBJ2-7, with 7 bases aligning to TRBD1. The V segment lost 4 bases and the J segment 2 bases; nucleotides outside the gene matches: 6. The CDR3 is 14 amino acids. CDR1 and CDR2 from the germline V gene are SGDLS and YYNGEE. The CDR3 DNA sequence: TGTGCCAGCAGCTCCGGGACAGACGCCTACGAGCAGTACTTC. As protein: CASSSGTDAYEQYF.

V is TRBV30 and J is TRBJ2-2; D is uncertain. V dropped 8 bases and J dropped 3 bases, with 7 bases sitting between them. This CDR3 contains 11 residues. Germline CDR1 reads GTSNPN; CDR2 reads SVGIG (reference sequence). The CDR3 is CAHADTGELFF. CDR3 nucleotides: TGTGCCCACGCGGACACCGGGGAGCTGTTTTTT.

In DNA, the CDR3 is TGTGCCTGGAGTTCCGACGGGGGACCCCGGGAGACCCAGTACTTC. Residues: CAWSSDGGPRETQYF. The J gene is TRBJ2-5, the V gene TRBV30, with a possible D match to TRBD2 (6 bases). Germline loops: CDR1 GTSNPN, CDR2 SVGIG (reference sequence). This CDR3 contains 15 residues. The ends were cut back, 2 bases at V and 5 bases at J, with 18 bases in the middle.

The rearrangement links TRBV15 to TRBJ2-1; D is perhaps TRBD1 (5 bases). CDR3 length equals 11 residues. The germline V gene encodes CDR1 LNHNV and CDR2 YYDKDF (reference sequence). The V end lost 1 base, the J end lost 13 bases, and 8 bases lay between the germline ends. CDR3 DNA: TGTGCCACCAGCAGAGTCAGGGAACAGTTCTTC. Its protein product is CATSRVREQFF.

This rearrangement joins TRBV11-3 to TRBJ2-7; D perhaps matches TRBD1 (6 bases). The V end was cut by 7 bases, the J end by 5 bases, with 15 bases between. CDR1 and CDR2 from the germline V gene are SGHNT and YENEEA. This CDR3 contains 13 residues. The CDR3 loop reads CASTKHEGDEQYF. Here the CDR3 DNA reads TGTGCCAGCACCAAACATGAGGGGGACGAGCAGTACTTC.

The V call is TRBV28, the J call TRBJ1-1; D unclear. V was clipped by 6 bases and J by 6 bases, with 23 bases between them. This CDR3 is built from 16 residues. Germline assignment: CDR1 MDHEN and CDR2 SYDVKM. CDR3 DNA: TGTGCCAGCAGAAACTCGGGGTTCTCCCAAGGTCCTGAAGCTTTCTTT. Encoded protein: CASRNSGFSQGPEAFF.

The rearrangement uses TRBV11-2 and TRBJ2-1, with TRBD2 matching 7 bases. Germline-derived CDR1 and CDR2 are SGHAT and FQNNGV. This CDR3 region has 15 residues. Germline trimming cut 8 bases from V and 2 bases from J; bases unmatched to any gene: 9. Here the CDR3 DNA reads TGTGCCAGCGGACCCCTTCGGGGGGCCTACAATGAGCAGTTCTTC. Its translation: CASGPLRGAYNEQFF.

V usage is TRBV7-2 and J usage is TRBJ1-2, with D tentatively TRBD1 (5 bases). The CDR3 is 14 amino acids. Trimming took off 4 bases at V and 7 bases at J, with 16 bases between the two ends. From germline, CDR1 is SGHTA and CDR2 FQGNSA. CDR3 residues: CASSSGEAGPGYTF. The CDR3 DNA reads TGTGCCAGCAGCTCGGGGGAGGCAGGGCCTGGCTACACCTTC.

This CDR3 reads CASWGGGYGYTF. DNA for the CDR3: TGTGCCAGCTGGGGTGGAGGCTATGGCTACACCTTC. The rearrangement links TRBV27 to TRBJ1-2; D not certain. The CDR3 sequence is 12 residues long. Trimming left V 8 bases short and J 4 bases short, with 11 bases between. Per the germline V gene, CDR1 is MNHEY and CDR2 is SMNVEV (reference sequence).

The rearrangement joins TRBV10-3 to TRBJ2-3; D is perhaps TRBD2 (5 bases). In germline, CDR1 is ENHRY, CDR2 SYGVKD. The CDR3 consists of 18 residues. Trimming took 7 bases from V and 4 from J, leaving 27 bases between them. The CDR3 DNA reads as TGTGCCATCACCCACGGGGTTTCGGCATTGCGGCGACCAGATACGCAGTATTTT. This sequence encodes CAITHGVSALRRPDTQYF.

The V and J genes are TRBV6-5 and TRBJ1-2; D call uncertain. V was cut by 4 bases and J by 3 bases, with 9 bases left in between. Germline-derived CDR1 and CDR2 are MNHEY and SVGAGI. This CDR3 comprises 13 residues. CDR3: CASSFLSHYGYTF. The CDR3 coding sequence is TGTGCCAGCAGTTTCCTGAGCCACTATGGCTACACCTTC.

This clone has only one observation. The chain uses TRBV12-2 and TRBJ2-1; the table calls TRBD2, which could not be checked here. TRBV12-2 is described as a pseudogene. This CDR3 is built from 15 residues. CDR3 protein: CASRFTSGGVYEQFF. The CDR3 DNA is TGTGCAAGTCGCTTCACTAGCGGGGGTGTCTATGAGCAGTTCTTC.

This chain joins TRBV23-1 and TRBJ2-6, with D tentatively TRBD1 (5 bases). Being an ORF, TRBV23-1 has a function that is uncertain. The CDR3 spans 16 residues. With 6 bases removed from V and 1 base from J, the gap between germline ends came to 13 bases. CDR3: CASRKLRVSGANVLTF. CDR3 nucleotides: TGCGCCAGCAGGAAGCTCAGGGTTTCTGGGGCCAACGTCCTGACTTTC.

The rearrangement joins TRBV15 to TRBJ2-5, with 7 bases fitting TRBD1. Germline CDR1 is LNHNV and CDR2 is YYDKDF (reference sequence). V shed 5 bases and J 4 bases; nucleotides not matched to a gene: 10. The CDR3 covers 15 residues. This CDR3 reads CATSPLGGASETQYF. Written as DNA, the CDR3 is TGTGCCACCAGCCCCTTAGGGGGCGCCTCAGAGACCCAGTACTTC.

The J gene is TRBJ1-1, the V gene TRBV7-8; tentatively, D is TRBD1 (6 bases). CDR1 and CDR2 from the germline V gene are SGHVS and FQNEAQ. The CDR3 length is 18 residues. Trimming took 5 bases from V and 1 from J, leaving 23 bases between them. Here the CDR3 reads CASSVLAGAGGANTEAFF. CDR3 coding DNA: TGTGCCAGCAGCGTCCTGGCGGGGGCGGGTGGGGCGAACACTGAAGCTTTCTTT.

The V and J genes are TRBV6-6 and TRBJ2-2; 9 bases align to TRBD2. This CDR3 is 16 amino acids long. CDR1 and CDR2 (germline): MNHNY, SVGAGI (reference sequence). Trimming took 0 bases from V and 2 from J; bases not matched to a gene: 1. CDR3 loop: CASSYSTSGNTGELFF. DNA of the CDR3: TGTGCCAGCAGTTACTCGACTAGCGGAAACACCGGGGAGCTGTTTTTT.